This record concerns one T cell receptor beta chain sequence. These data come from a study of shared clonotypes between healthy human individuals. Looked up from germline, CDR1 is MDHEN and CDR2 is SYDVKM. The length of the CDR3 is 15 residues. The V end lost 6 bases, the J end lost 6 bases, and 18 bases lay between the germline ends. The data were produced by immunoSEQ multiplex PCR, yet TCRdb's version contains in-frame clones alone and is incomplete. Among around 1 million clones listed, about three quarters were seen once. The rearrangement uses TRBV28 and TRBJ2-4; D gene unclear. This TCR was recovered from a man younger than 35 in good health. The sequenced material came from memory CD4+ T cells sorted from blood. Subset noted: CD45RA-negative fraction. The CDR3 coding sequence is TGTGCCAGCAGCCTAACCCCCGTAGCTCTAAACATTCAGTACTTC. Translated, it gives CASSLTPVALNIQYF.